The text below deals with one TCR beta chain. Its antigen is currently not known. Nothing much larger sits one base from this clone, and base qualities are not available. The data derive from a study of blood T cell repertoires in COVID-19 (dated by TCRdb to 2018 to 2020). Study-wide context: Collaborator samples came from the United States, Italy and Spain and covered acute and convalescent phases of COVID-19. A de-identified subject ID, COVID-19 status, age in years and sex were almost always included in the sample metadata. Samples came from the ongoing ImmuneRACE study (first 160 participants) plus 1,254 subjects from 6 global collaborators. The dataset comprised deeply sampled blood TCRbeta repertoires from subjects exposed to, actively infected with, or recovered from COVID-19. The repertoires were made available in a free public database intended to serve as a resource for research on the immune response to SARS-CoV-2. Where available, HLA class I and class II types were obtained from metadata supplied by the sample provider rather than from assay-based typing. The material from the prospective study consisted of cDNA or gDNA derived from T cells, B-cell-depleted T cells, or PBMCs. What the research found in general, with its limitations: The amount of clinical and demographic metadata varied by source and participant and was provided uncurated.

V ends up 5 bases short and J 2 bases short, with an unmatched junction base count of 10. Measured from the cysteine to the phenylalanine, the CDR3 is 16 residues long. Solely the CDR3 DNA is kept, with 48 bases framed from the first base. The germline V gene yields SGDLS for CDR1 and YYNGEE for CDR2. At one collaborating source in Seattle, patients were enrolled during active infection and were followed longitudinally through the course of disease. Each collaborating institution followed its own protocols to collect whole blood in K2EDTA tubes. For TCRbeta analysis, collaborators shipped samples in one of three forms: frozen whole blood, isolated PBMCs, or DNA extracted from either of those sample types. TCRbeta CDR3 regions were amplified from genomic DNA using the immunoSEQ Assay, a bias-controlled multiplex PCR. The published analysis was carried out like this. Nucleated cell counts per sample were estimated from amplification of reference gene primers within the assay. To quantify the absolute abundance of each unique TCRbeta CDR3 rearrangement, sequence reads were collapsed and filtered. For each sample, productive Simpson clonality was calculated by taking the square root of Simpson's diversity index across productive rearrangements. Here the immuneACCESS table is served through TCRdb, limited to in-frame sequences with V and J called. Missing clones are a known gap in these copies; in checked studies unresolved V genes cover under half, and the rest lacks a known reason. That table is the source of V, J and clone size, and D and trimming were worked out from the DNA. This sample lists 95,000 to 150,000 clones; about 81% were detected once. Approximately 18% of the sample lies in the top ten.

The chain links TRBV9 with TRBJ2-1, with TRBD1 identical over 7 junction bases. Sequenced material: peripheral blood. This TCR was sampled from a man under 40 with COVID-19, enrolled during active disease. CDR3 sequence: CASSYLTGPPYNEQFF. The nucleotide sequence is given as TGTGCCAGCAGTTATCTGACAGGGCCTCCCTACAATGAGCAGTTCTTC.